Listed below are T cell receptor beta chains from one sample, sequenced in a study of blood T cell repertoires in COVID-19. The assay was immunoSEQ multiplex PCR, and TCRdb's table has in-frame clones only and misses some. Of under 350,000 clones listed, around nine tenths were seen once; the top ten hold 1% to 1.5%. Sequencing input: peripheral blood. The receptors were gathered from a man between 65 and 80 years old with acute or convalescent COVID-19. Both conserved end residues are part of each CDR3. The order of the fields is CDR3 protein, clone size, J gene, V gene, D gene. D genes are given only for firm matches. Expanded clones are given a class, and other clones once, few, many or no size at all.

CDR3aa: CASTLPGLRGYGYTF; abundance: NA; j_gene: TRBJ1-2; v_gene: TRBV28; d_gene: NA
CDR3aa: CSVVGGGGTDTQYF; abundance: NA; j_gene: TRBJ2-3; v_gene: TRBV29-1; d_gene: NA
CDR3aa: CASSQATGSGANVLTF; abundance: NA; j_gene: TRBJ2-6; v_gene: TRBV4-3; d_gene: NA
CDR3aa: CASSLVAGTTSYEQYF; abundance: NA; j_gene: TRBJ2-7; v_gene: TRBV7-8; d_gene: TRBD2
CDR3aa: CASSPDGVDQPQHF; abundance: NA; j_gene: TRBJ1-5; v_gene: TRBV6-2/TRBV6-3; d_gene: NA
CDR3aa: CASSDTGGTTEAFF; abundance: NA; j_gene: TRBJ1-1; v_gene: TRBV5-1; d_gene: TRBD1
CDR3aa: CASSYGSLAYNSPLHF; abundance: NA; j_gene: TRBJ1-6; v_gene: TRBV6-5; d_gene: NA
CDR3aa: CASRKRGFDEKLFF; abundance: once; j_gene: TRBJ1-4; v_gene: TRBV19; d_gene: NA
CDR3aa: CASSLEKGSDTQYF; abundance: NA; j_gene: TRBJ2-3; v_gene: TRBV11-3; d_gene: NA
CDR3aa: CASSIAGQLRNSPLHF; abundance: NA; j_gene: TRBJ1-6; v_gene: TRBV19; d_gene: TRBD1
CDR3aa: CATNRGTGSPENTGELFF; abundance: NA; j_gene: TRBJ2-2; v_gene: TRBV15; d_gene: TRBD1
CDR3aa: CASSQDYGGTQYF; abundance: NA; j_gene: TRBJ2-5; v_gene: TRBV4-3; d_gene: NA